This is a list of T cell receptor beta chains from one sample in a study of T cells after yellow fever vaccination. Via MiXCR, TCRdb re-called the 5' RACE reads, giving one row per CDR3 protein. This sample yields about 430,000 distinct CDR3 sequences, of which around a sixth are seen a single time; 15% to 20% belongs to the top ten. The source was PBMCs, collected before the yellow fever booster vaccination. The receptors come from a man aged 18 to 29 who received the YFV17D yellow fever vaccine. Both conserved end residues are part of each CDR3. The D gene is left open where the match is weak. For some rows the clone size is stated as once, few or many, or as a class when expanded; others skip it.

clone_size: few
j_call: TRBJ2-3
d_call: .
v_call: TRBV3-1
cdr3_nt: TGTGCCAGCAGCCCCAGCAGAGGCTCTAGCACAGATACGCAGTATTTT
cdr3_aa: CASSPSRGSSTDTQYF

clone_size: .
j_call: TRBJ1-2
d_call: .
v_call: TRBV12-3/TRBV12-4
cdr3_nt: TGTGCCAGCAGTGAACAAGGGGTAGGGGGCTACACCTTC
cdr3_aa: CASSEQGVGGYTF

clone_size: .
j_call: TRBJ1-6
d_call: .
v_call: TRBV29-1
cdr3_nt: TGCAGCGTTGCGTCTCAGAATAATTCACCCCTCCACTTT
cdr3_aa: CSVASQNNSPLHF

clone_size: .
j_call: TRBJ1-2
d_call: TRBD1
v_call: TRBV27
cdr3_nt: TGTGCCAGCAGTTTATCACTGGGACAGGCCGGCTACACCTTC
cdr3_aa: CASSLSLGQAGYTF

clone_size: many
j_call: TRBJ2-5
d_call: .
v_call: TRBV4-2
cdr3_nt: TGCGCCAGCAGCCAAGATCTGGGGGGAGAGACCCAGTACTTC
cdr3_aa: CASSQDLGGETQYF

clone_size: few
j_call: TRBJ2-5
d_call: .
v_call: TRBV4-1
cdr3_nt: TGCGCCAGCAGCCAAGAGGGGGGCGCCGTCTCAGAGACCCAGTACTTC
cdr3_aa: CASSQEGGAVSETQYF

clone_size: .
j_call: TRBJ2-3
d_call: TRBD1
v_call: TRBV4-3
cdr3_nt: TGCGCCAGCAGCCAAGGGAACAGGGGGACAGATACGCAGTATTTT
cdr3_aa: CASSQGNRGTDTQYF

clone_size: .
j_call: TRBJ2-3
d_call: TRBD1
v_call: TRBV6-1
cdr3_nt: TGTGCCAGCAGGAAGAGGACAGGGAGCACAGATACGCAGTATTTT
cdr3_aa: CASRKRTGSTDTQYF

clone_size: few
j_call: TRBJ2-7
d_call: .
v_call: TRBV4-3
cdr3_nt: TGCGCCAGCAGCCAAGTCCTTGGCCCTTTCTCCTACGAGCAGTACTTC
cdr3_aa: CASSQVLGPFSYEQYF

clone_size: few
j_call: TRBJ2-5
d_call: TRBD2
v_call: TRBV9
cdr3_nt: TGTGCCAGCAACGGCGGGGGGATCGAGACCCAGTACTTC
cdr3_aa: CASNGGGIETQYF

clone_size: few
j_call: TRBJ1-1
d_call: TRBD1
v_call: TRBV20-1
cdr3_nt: TGCAGTGCTAGATCAGGGGGACTTGTCACTGAAGCTTTCTTT
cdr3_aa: CSARSGGLVTEAFF

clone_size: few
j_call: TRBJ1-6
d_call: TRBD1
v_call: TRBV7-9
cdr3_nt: TGTGCCAGCAGCTCGACAGGGGAGTCACCCCTCCACTTT
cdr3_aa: CASSSTGESPLHF

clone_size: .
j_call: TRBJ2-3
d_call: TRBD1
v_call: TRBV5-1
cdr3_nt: TGCGCCAGCAGCCCGACGCAGGGGGCGCCGAATACGCAGTATTTT
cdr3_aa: CASSPTQGAPNTQYF

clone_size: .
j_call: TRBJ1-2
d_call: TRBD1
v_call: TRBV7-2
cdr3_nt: TGTGCCAGCTTACAGGGGACAGGGTCTAACTATGGCTACACCTTC
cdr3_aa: CASLQGTGSNYGYTF

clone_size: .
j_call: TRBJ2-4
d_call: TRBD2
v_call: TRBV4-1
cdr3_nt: TGCGCCAGCAGCCAACTGATCACTAGCGTAGACATTCAGTACTTC
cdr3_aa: CASSQLITSVDIQYF

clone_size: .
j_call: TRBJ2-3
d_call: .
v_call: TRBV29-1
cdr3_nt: TGCAGTGGCGGGTACAGGAGAACCACAGATACGCAGTATTTT
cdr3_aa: CSGGYRRTTDTQYF